This TCR beta chain was recorded in a study of TIL therapy for anti-PD-1-resistant metastatic lung cancer. At the level of the study: Tumor harvest preceded PD-1/PD-L1 blockade, followed by nivolumab treatment. Patients had a median age of around 54 years (range about 38-85).

Only a few counts were recorded for this clone. What it binds is unknown. Study results and caveats: After infusion, TIL clonotypes partly replaced peripheral T cells and declined over months.

The immunoSEQ assay was v3. Produced via immunoSEQ multiplex PCR; TCRdb's table is partial and in-frame only. In the table there are about 60,000 clones, 69% of which are singletons. The time point was: pre-treatment sample, taken before nivolumab and TIL therapy. Germline V gives CDR1 SGHKS, CDR2 YYEKEE (reference sequence). V was shortened by 0 bases and J by 0 bases, with 9 bases between the two germline ends. The CDR3 extends over 16 amino acids. The source is a person aged 25-85 years with non-small cell lung cancer. This sample comprised blood, obtained at baseline. The chain combines TRBV5-5 with TRBJ1-4; maybe TRBD1 (5 bases). The CDR3 region is CASSLAGWATNEKLFF. In DNA, the CDR3 is TGTGCCAGCAGCTTGGCAGGGTGGGCAACTAATGAAAAACTGTTTTTT. Combining the CDR3 with reference TRBV5-5 and TRBJ1-4 gives the whole variable domain DAGVTQSPTHLIKTRGQQVTLRCSPISGHKSVSWYQQVLGQGPQFIFQYYEKEERGRGNFPDRFSARQFPNYSSELNVNALLLGDSALYLCASSLAGWATNEKLFFGSGTQLSVL.